The 4 T cell receptor beta chains below come from one sample, sequenced in a study of blood T cell repertoires in COVID-19. The protocol was immunoSEQ multiplex PCR, while the TCRdb copy is restricted to in-frame clones and leaves out a portion. The sample has some 230,000 clones; roughly 80% are singletons. Material: peripheral blood. The origin of the receptors is a woman aged 80 or over with COVID-19, enrolled during active disease.

The chain couples TRBV24-1 to TRBJ2-1; 11 bases match TRBD2. The germline V gene encodes CDR1 KGHDR and CDR2 SFDVKD. The CDR3 loop spans 15 amino acids. Germline trimming cut 5 bases from V and 8 bases from J; bases unmatched to any gene: 7. The CDR3 is CATSVGTSGSDEQFF. The CDR3 bases are TGTGCCACCAGTGTTGGTACTAGCGGGAGCGATGAGCAGTTCTTC.

The rearrangement links TRBV28 to TRBJ1-5, with D possibly TRBD1 on 5 matching bases. CDR3 length equals 14 residues. Germline V gene sequence: CDR1 MDHEN, CDR2 SYDVKM. The V and J ends lost 3 bases and 7 bases respectively, with 13 bases between them. CDR3 in DNA: TGTGCCAGCAGTTTTCCGTTTACAGGCCAGCCCCAGCATTTT. As protein: CASSFPFTGQPQHF. Supplemented by reference TRBV28 and TRBJ1-5, the full variable domain reads DVKVTQSSRYLVKRTGEKVFLECVQDMDHENMFWYRQDPGLGLRLIYFSYDVKMKEKGDIPEGYSVSREKKERFSLILESASTNQTSMYLCASSFPFTGQPQHFGDGTRLSIL.

CDR3 DNA: TGTGCCAGCAGTGTAGGACTAGCGGGGGCCCAAGAGACCCAGTACTTC. It is translated as CASSVGLAGAQETQYF. J is TRBJ2-5 and V is TRBV2, with 13 bases identical to TRBD2. Losses at the gene ends were 4 bases for V and 1 base for J; bases not matched to a gene: 3. CDR3 length: 16 amino acids. Looked up from germline, CDR1 is SNHLY and CDR2 is FYNNEI.

J is TRBJ1-1 and V is TRBV28; no firm D call. CDR1 and CDR2 (germline): MDHEN, SYDVKM. Trimming shortened V by 7 bases and J by 5 bases, and 26 bases separated the two germline ends. The length of the CDR3 is 17 residues. This CDR3 is CASNSPGSPALLTEAFF. The CDR3 nucleotides read TGTGCCAGCAACTCCCCGGGGTCTCCAGCCCTACTAACTGAAGCTTTCTTT.